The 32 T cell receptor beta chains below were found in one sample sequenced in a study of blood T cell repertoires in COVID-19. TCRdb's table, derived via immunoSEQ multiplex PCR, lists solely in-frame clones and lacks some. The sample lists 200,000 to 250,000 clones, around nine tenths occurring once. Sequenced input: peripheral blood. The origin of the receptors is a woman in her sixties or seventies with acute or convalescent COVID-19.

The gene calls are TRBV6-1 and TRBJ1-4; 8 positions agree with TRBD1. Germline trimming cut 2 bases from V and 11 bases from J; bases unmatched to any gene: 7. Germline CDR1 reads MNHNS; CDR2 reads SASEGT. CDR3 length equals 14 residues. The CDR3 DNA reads TGTGCCAGCAGTGAACGGCAGGGGGCGATCAAACTGTTTTTT. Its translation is CASSERQGAIKLFF.

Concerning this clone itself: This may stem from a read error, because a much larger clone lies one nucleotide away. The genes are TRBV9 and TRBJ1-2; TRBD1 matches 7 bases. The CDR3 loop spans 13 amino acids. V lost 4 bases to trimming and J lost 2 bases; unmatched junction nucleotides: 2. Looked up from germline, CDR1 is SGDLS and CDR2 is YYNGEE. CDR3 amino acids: CASSPTGNYGYTF. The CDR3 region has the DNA TGTGCCAGCAGCCCGACAGGGAACTATGGCTACACCTTC.

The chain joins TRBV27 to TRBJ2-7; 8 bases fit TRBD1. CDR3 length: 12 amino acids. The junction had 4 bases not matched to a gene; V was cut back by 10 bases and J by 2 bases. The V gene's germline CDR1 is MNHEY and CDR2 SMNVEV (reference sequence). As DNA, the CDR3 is TGTGCCACCGGACAGGGTGCCTACGAGCAGTACTTC. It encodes CATGQGAYEQYF.

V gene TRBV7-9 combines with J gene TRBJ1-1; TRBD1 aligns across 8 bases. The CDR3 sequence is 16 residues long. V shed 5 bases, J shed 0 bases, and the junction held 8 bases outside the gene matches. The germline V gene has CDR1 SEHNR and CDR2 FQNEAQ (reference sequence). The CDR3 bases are TGTGCCAGCAGCCACGGGACAGGATCCATGAACACTGAAGCTTTCTTT. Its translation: CASSHGTGSMNTEAFF.

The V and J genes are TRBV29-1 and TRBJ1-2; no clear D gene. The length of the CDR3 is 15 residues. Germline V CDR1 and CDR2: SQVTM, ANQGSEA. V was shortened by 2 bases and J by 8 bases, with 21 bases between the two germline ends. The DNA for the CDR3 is TGCAGCGTTGAACCCCCGGGCAGCCCCGGCGGGGGCTACACCTTC. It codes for CSVEPPGSPGGGYTF. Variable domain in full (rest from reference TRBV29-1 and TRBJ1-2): SAVISQKPSRDICQRGTSLTIQCQVDSQVTMMFWYRQQPGQSLTLIATANQGSEATYESGFVIDKFPISRPNLTFSTLTVSNMSPEDSSIYLCSVEPPGSPGGGYTFGSGTRLTVV.

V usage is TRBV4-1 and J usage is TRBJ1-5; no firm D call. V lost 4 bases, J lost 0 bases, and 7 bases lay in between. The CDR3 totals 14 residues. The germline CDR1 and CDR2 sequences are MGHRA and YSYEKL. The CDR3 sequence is CASSRTDSNQPQHF. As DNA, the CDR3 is TGCGCCAGCAGCCGGACTGATAGCAATCAGCCCCAGCATTTT.

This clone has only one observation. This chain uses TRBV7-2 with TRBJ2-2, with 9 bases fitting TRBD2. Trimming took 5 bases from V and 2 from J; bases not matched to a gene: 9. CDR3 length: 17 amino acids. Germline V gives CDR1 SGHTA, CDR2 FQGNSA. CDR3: CASSATTSGFNTGELFF. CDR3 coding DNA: TGTGCCAGCAGCGCGACGACTAGCGGTTTTAACACCGGGGAGCTGTTTTTT. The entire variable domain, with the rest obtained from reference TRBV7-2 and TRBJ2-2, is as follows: GAGVSQSPSNKVTEKGKDVELRCDPISGHTALYWYRQSLGQGLEFLIYFQGNSAPDKSGLPSDRFSAERTGGSVSTLTIQRTQQEDSAVYLCASSATTSGFNTGELFFGEGSRLTVL.

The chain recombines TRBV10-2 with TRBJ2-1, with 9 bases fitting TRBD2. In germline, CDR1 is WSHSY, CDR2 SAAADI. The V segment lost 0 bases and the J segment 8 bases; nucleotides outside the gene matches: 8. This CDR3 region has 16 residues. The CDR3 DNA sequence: TGCGCCAGCAGTGAGTCGACGGCTAGCGGGGATGATGAGCAGTTCTTC. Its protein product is CASSESTASGDDEQFF.

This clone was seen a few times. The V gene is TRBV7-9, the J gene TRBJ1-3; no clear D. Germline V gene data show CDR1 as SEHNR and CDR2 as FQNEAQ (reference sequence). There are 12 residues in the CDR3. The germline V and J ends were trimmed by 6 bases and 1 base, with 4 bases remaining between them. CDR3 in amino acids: CASRTSGNTIYF. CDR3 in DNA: TGTGCCAGCAGGACATCTGGAAACACCATATATTTT.

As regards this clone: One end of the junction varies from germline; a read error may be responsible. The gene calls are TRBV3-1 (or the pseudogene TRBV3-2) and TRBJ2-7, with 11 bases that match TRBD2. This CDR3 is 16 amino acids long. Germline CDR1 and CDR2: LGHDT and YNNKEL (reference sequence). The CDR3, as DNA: TGTGCCAGCAGCCAAGATCTAGCGGGAGGCTCCAACGAGCAGTACTTC. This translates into CASSQDLAGGSNEQYF.

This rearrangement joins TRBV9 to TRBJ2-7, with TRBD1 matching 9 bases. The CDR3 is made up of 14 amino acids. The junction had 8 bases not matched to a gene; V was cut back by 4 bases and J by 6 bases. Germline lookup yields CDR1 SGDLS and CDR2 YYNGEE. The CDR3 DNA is TGTGCCAGCAGCTCCGAGACAGGGGGGGTCGAGCAGTACTTC. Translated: CASSSETGGVEQYF.

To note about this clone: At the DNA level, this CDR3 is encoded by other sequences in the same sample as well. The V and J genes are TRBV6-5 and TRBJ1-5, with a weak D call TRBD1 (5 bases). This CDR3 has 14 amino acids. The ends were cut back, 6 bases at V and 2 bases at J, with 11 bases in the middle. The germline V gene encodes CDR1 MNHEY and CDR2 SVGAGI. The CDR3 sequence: CASRDSGGNQPQHF. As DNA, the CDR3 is TGTGCCAGCAGAGACAGCGGGGGCAATCAGCCCCAGCATTTT.

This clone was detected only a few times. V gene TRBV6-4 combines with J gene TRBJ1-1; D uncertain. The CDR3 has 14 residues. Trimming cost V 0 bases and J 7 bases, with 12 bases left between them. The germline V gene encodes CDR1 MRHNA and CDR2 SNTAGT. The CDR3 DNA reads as TGTGCCAGCAGTGACTCTAGTAAATCTGGTGAAGCTTTCTTT. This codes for CASSDSSKSGEAFF.

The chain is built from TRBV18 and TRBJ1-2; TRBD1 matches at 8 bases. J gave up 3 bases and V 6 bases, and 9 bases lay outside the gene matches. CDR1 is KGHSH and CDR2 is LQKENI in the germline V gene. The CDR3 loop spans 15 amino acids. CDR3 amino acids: CASSRGTGSDYGYTF. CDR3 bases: TGTGCCAGCTCGCGGGGGACAGGCTCCGACTATGGCTACACCTTC. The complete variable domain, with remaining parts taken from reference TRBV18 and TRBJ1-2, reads NAGVMQNPRHLVRRRGQEARLRCSPMKGHSHVYWYRQLPEEGLKFMVYLQKENIIDESGMPKERFSAEFPKEGPSILRIQQVVRGDSAAYFCASSRGTGSDYGYTFGSGTRLTVV.

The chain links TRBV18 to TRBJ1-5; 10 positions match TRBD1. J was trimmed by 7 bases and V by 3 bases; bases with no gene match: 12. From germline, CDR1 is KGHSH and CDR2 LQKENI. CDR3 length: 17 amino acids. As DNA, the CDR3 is TGTGCCAGCTCACCCAACTTCGGGACAGGGGACAAACAGCCCCAGCATTTT. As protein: CASSPNFGTGDKQPQHF.

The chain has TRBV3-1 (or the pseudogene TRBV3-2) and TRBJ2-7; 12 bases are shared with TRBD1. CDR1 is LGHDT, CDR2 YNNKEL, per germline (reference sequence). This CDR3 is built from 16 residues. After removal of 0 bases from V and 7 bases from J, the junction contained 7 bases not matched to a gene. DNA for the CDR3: TGTGCCAGCAGCCAAGATCGGGGACAGGGGGCGGGTGAGCAGTACTTC. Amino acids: CASSQDRGQGAGEQYF.

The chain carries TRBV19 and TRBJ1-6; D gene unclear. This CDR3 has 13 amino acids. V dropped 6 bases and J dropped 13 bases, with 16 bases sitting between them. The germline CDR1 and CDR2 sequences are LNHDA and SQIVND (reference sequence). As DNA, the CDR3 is TGTGCCAGTAGCCACGGTCCACCGAGGCCCCTCCACTTT. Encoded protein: CASSHGPPRPLHF.

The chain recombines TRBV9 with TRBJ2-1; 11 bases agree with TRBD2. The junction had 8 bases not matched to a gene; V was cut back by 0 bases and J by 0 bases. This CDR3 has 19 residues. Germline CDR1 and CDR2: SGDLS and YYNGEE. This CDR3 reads CASSVGLAGGSSSYNEQFF. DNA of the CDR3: TGTGCCAGCAGCGTAGGGCTAGCGGGGGGTTCCAGCTCCTACAATGAGCAGTTCTTC.

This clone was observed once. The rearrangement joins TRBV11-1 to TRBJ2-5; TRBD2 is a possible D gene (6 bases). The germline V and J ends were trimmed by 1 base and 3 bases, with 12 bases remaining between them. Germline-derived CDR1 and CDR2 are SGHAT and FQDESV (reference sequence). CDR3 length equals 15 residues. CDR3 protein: CASSLGGDAKETQYF. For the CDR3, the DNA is TGTGCCAGCAGCTTAGGGGGGGACGCCAAAGAGACCCAGTACTTC.

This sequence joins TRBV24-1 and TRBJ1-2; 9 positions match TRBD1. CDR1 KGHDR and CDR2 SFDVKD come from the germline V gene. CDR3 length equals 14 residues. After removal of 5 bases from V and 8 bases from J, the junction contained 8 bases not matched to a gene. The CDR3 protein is CATSGPDRGGGYTF. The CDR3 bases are TGTGCCACCAGTGGCCCGGACAGGGGCGGGGGCTACACCTTC.

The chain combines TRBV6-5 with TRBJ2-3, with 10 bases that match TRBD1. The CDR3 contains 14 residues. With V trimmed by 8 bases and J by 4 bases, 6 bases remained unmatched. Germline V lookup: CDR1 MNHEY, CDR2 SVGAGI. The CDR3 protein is CASGGQGGADTQYF. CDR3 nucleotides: TGTGCCAGCGGAGGACAGGGGGGGGCAGATACGCAGTATTTT.

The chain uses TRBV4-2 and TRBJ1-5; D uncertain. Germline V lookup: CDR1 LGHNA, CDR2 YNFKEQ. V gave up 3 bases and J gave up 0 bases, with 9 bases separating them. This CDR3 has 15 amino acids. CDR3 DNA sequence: TGTGCCAGCAGCCAGTACAAAGATAGCAATCAGCCCCAGCATTTT. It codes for CASSQYKDSNQPQHF.

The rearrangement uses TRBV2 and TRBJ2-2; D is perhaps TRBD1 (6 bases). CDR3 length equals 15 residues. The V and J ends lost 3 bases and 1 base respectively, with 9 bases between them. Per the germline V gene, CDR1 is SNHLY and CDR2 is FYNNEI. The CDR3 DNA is TGTGCCAGCAGTGACAGGGGTCGGAACACCGGGGAGCTGTTTTTT. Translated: CASSDRGRNTGELFF. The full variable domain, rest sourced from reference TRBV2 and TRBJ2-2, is EPEVTQTPSHQVTQMGQEVILRCVPISNHLYFYWYRQILGQKVEFLVSFYNNEISEKSEIFDDQFSVERPDGSNFTLKIRSTKLEDSAMYFCASSDRGRNTGELFFGEGSRLTVL.

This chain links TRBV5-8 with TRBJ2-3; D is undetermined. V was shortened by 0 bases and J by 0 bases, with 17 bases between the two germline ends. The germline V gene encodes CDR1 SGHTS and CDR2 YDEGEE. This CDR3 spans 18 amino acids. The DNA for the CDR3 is TGTGCCAGCAGCTTGGCCATTACGTCCTCCACTAGCACAGATACGCAGTATTTT. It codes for CASSLAITSSTSTDTQYF.

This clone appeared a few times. The CDR3 nucleotides are TGTGCCAGCAGCCTCCCGGGGGTTTCACCCCTCCACTTT. It encodes CASSLPGVSPLHF. The V call is TRBV5-4, the J call TRBJ1-6; weak D call: TRBD1 (5 bases). Germline CDR1 is SGHNT and CDR2 is YYREEE (reference sequence). The CDR3 consists of 13 residues. V lost 4 bases and J lost 9, with 11 bases in between.

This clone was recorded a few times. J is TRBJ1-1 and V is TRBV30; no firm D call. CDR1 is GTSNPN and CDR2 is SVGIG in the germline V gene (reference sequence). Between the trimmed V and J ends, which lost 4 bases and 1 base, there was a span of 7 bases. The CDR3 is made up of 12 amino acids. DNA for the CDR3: TGTGCCTGGACGGTTGGGAACACTGAAGCTTTCTTT. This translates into CAWTVGNTEAFF. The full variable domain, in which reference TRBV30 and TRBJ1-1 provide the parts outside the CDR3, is SQTIHQWPATLVQPVGSPLSLECTVEGTSNPNLYWYRQAAGRGLQLLFYSVGIGQISSEVPQNLSASRPQDRQFILSSKKLLLSDSGFYLCAWTVGNTEAFFGQGTRLTVV.

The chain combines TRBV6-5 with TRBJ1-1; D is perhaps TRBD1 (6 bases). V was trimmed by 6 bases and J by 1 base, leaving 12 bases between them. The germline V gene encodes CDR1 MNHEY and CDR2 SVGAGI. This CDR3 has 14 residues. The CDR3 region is CASSPDRRNTEAFF. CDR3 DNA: TGTGCCAGCAGCCCCGACAGGAGGAACACTGAAGCTTTCTTT.

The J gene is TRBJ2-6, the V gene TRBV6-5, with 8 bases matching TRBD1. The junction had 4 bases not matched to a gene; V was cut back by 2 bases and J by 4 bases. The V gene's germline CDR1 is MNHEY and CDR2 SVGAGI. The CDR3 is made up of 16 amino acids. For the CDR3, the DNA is TGTGCCAGCAGTTACAGGACAGGGATCGGGGCCAACGTCCTGACTTTC. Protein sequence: CASSYRTGIGANVLTF.

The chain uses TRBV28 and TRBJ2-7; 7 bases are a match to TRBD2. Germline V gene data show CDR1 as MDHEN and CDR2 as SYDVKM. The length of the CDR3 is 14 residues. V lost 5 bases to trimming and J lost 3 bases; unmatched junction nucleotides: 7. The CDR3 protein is CASSLVGGDYEQYF. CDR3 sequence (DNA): TGTGCCAGCAGTCTCGTGGGGGGGGACTACGAGCAGTACTTC.

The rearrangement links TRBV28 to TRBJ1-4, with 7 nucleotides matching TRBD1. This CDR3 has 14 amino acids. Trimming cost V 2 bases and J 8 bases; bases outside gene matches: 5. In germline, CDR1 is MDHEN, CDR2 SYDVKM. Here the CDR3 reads CASSLDRVGEKLFF. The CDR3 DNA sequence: TGTGCCAGCAGTTTAGACAGGGTAGGAGAAAAACTGTTTTTT.

The CDR3 spells CASSMTYEQYF. The CDR3 bases are TGTGCCAGCAGCATGACTTACGAGCAGTACTTC. This chain links TRBV5-8 with TRBJ2-7; D call uncertain. Germline V gives CDR1 SGHTS, CDR2 YDEGEE. Between the trimmed V and J ends, which lost 4 bases and 4 bases, there was a span of 6 bases. CDR3 length: 11 amino acids.

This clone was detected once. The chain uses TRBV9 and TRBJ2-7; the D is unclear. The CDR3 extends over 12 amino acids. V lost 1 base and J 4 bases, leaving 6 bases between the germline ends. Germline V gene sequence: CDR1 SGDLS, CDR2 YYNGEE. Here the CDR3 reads CASSVHGYEQYF. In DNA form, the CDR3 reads TGTGCCAGCAGCGTACACGGTTACGAGCAGTACTTC.